This T cell receptor beta chain was profiled in a study of blood T cell repertoires in COVID-19. Study at large: The United States, Italy and Spain provided the acute and convalescent COVID-19 samples.

This CDR3 contains 12 residues. With V trimmed by 3 bases and J by 5 bases, 3 bases remained unmatched. Germline V gene lookup returns CDR1 SQVTM and CDR2 ANQGSEA. This table comes from immunoSEQ multiplex PCR, and its TCRdb copy is limited to in-frame clones, with some not included. The data contain around 230,000 clones, 83% of them singletons. The rearrangement uses TRBV29-1 and TRBJ1-2; 7 bases map to TRBD1. The clonotype comes from a woman in her 40s with active or convalescent COVID-19. The sequencing sample was made of peripheral blood. DNA of the CDR3: TGCAGCGTTGATCCGACAGGGTATGGCTACACCTTC. This sequence encodes CSVDPTGYGYTF.